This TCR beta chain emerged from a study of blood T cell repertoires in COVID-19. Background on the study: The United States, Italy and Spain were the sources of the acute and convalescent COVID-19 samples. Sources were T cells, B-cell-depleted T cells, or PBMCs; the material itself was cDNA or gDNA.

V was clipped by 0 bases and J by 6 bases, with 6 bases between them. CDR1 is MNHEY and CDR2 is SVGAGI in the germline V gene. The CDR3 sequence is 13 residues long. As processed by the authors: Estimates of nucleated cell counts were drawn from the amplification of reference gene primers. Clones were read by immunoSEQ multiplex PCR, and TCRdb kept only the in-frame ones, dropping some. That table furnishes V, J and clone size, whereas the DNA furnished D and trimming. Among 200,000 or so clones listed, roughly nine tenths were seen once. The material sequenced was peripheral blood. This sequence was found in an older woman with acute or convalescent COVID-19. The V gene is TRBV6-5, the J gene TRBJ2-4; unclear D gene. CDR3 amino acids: CASSYSTSNIQYF. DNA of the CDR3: TGTGCCAGCAGTTACTCGACATCAAACATTCAGTACTTC.